A single sample is the source of the 13 T cell receptor beta chains below, sequenced in a study of blood T cells in healthy people across ages. The second PCR ran roughly 7 to 12 cycles with a sample-barcoded 5' primer and J-beta primers. TCRdb re-analysed the 5' RACE reads in MiXCR, keeping a single row per CDR3 protein. Altogether 650,000 to 700,000 distinct CDR3 sequences are present, under 65% being singletons, with the ten largest covering about 13%. The sequenced sample consisted of blood. Every receptor here comes from a woman of 80 years or more in good health.

This clonotype was detected ten times or more. This chain uses TRBV7-2 with TRBJ2-3; D not certain. The CDR3 spans 13 residues. Between the trimmed V and J ends, which lost 2 bases and 6 bases, there was a span of 9 bases. Germline CDR1 and CDR2: SGHTA and FQGNSA. As DNA, the CDR3 is TGTGCCAGCAGCTTACTGGCCTCCGATACGCAGTATTTT. Residues: CASSLLASDTQYF.

The chain uses TRBV12-3 or TRBV12-4 and TRBJ1-1; D unresolved. Trimming pared 4 bases from V and 3 bases from J, leaving 9 bases between. The CDR3 contains 13 residues. The DNA for the CDR3 is TGTGCCAGCAGTTATGATATCGACACTGAAGCTTTCTTT. It is translated as CASSYDIDTEAFF.

This clonotype appeared a single time. Given a much more abundant clone one base away, this may be a read error. The rearrangement links TRBV28 to TRBJ2-7; TRBD1 matches 8 bases. The CDR3 runs 15 residues. V lost 6 bases to trimming and J lost 0 bases; unmatched junction nucleotides: 7. Germline V gene sequence: CDR1 MDHEN, CDR2 SYDVKM. The CDR3 reads CASRLRTGTSYEQYF. CDR3 DNA sequence: TGTGCCAGCAGACTTAGGACAGGGACCTCCTACGAGCAGTACTTC.

This clonotype was recorded many times. The rearrangement links TRBV5-1 to TRBJ1-6; 7 nucleotides match TRBD1. V lost 0 bases and J lost 1; bases outside the gene matches: 4. The germline CDR1 and CDR2 sequences are SGHRS and YFSETQ. CDR3 length equals 17 residues. The CDR3 DNA follows: TGCGCCAGCAGCTTGGGCGGGACAGCATCCTATAATTCACCCCTCCACTTT. Its protein product is CASSLGGTASYNSPLHF.

This clonotype was observed a few times. J is TRBJ2-1 and V is TRBV12-3 or TRBV12-4; D possibly corresponds to TRBD1 (5 bases). The V gene lost 4 bases and the J gene lost 9 bases, with 16 bases spanning the gap. CDR3 length: 14 amino acids. CDR3 in amino acids: CASSYDAGWSEQFF. CDR3 coding DNA: TGTGCCAGCAGTTATGACGCAGGGTGGAGTGAGCAGTTCTTC.

V usage is TRBV20-1 and J usage is TRBJ2-3; 9 bases agree with TRBD2. Germline V lookup: CDR1 DFQATT, CDR2 SNEGSKA (reference sequence). V gave up 0 bases and J gave up 0 bases; unmatched junction bases: 13. The CDR3 is made up of 19 amino acids. CDR3 in amino acids: CSARDETSRTSASTDTQYF. CDR3 bases: TGCAGTGCTAGAGATGAAACGTCGAGGACTAGCGCCAGCACAGATACGCAGTATTTT.

The rearrangement joins TRBV5-1 to TRBJ2-7; perhaps TRBD1 as D (5 bases). The V and J ends lost 0 bases and 2 bases respectively, with 15 bases between them. In germline, CDR1 is SGHRS, CDR2 YFSETQ. The CDR3 has 16 residues. The CDR3 DNA follows: TGCGCCAGCAGCTTGGGGCTCAGCAGGGATCCCTACGAGCAGTACTTC. Translated, it gives CASSLGLSRDPYEQYF.

Many counts were recorded for this clonotype. The rearrangement links TRBV2 to TRBJ1-5; D gene unclear. The CDR3 spans 12 residues. V lost 1 base, J lost 11 bases, and 9 bases lay in between. Germline V gene sequence: CDR1 SNHLY, CDR2 FYNNEI. The CDR3 nucleotides are TGTGCCAGCAGTGAAGGTTCCCCCGCCCAGCATTTT. Protein: CASSEGSPAQHF. The whole variable domain, remainder taken from reference TRBV2 and TRBJ1-5, is EPEVTQTPSHQVTQMGQEVILRCVPISNHLYFYWYRQILGQKVEFLVSFYNNEISEKSEIFDDQFSVERPDGSNFTLKIRSTKLEDSAMYFCASSEGSPAQHFGDGTRLSIL.

For this clonotype: This could be a read error, since a much larger clone is one nucleotide away. V is TRBV29-1 and J is TRBJ2-1; D gene uncertain. Germline V gives CDR1 SQVTM, CDR2 ANQGSEA. The CDR3 runs to 17 residues. Trimming cost V 7 bases and J 0 bases, with 22 bases left between them. CDR3 sequence (DNA): TGCAGCGCCCCGGTCTCAAGACGGCGGAGCTCCTACAATGAGCAGTTCTTC. Its translation is CSAPVSRRRSSYNEQFF.

This clonotype was seen only a few times. The chain combines TRBV2 with TRBJ2-7; tentatively, D is TRBD1 (7 bases). The better agreement between TRBJ2-4 and the DNA end casts doubt on the J call. Germline V gene lookup returns CDR1 SNHLY and CDR2 FYNNEI. The CDR3 covers 15 residues. The CDR3 bases are TGTGCCAGCAGTTCCACAGGGGCCGGGGGTAACATTCAGTACTTC. The encoded protein is CASSSTGAGGNIQYF.

This clonotype was recorded a few times. This may arise from a read error, as a much more abundant clone is one base away. V usage is TRBV21-1 and J usage is TRBJ2-1; the table names TRBD2, a call not compared with the DNA. TRBV21-1 is a known pseudogene. The CDR3 has 17 amino acids. The CDR3 sequence is CASSRGRDVSSYNEQFF. The CDR3, as DNA: TGTGCCAGCAGCAGAGGGAGGGATGTTAGCTCCTACAATGAGCAGTTCTTC.

This clonotype was observed once. The J gene is TRBJ1-2, the V gene TRBV12-3 or TRBV12-4; maybe TRBD1 (6 bases). The CDR3 sequence is 16 residues long. V was cut by 4 bases and J by 6 bases, with 21 bases left in between. CDR3 coding DNA: TGTGCCAGCAGTTATAGGGGAGGGGGGACGGATAATGGCTACACCTTC. It encodes CASSYRGGGTDNGYTF.

This clonotype is a singleton in its sample. The chain combines TRBV7-6 with TRBJ2-4, with TRBD1 as a possible D gene (6 bases). The DNA end favors TRBJ2-7, so the J call may be wrong. CDR3 length equals 14 residues. Germline CDR1 reads SGHVS; CDR2 reads FNYEAQ. The DNA for the CDR3 is TGTGCCAGCAGCAGGGGGACAACCCCGAACGAGCAGTACTTC. Translation gives CASSRGTTPNEQYF.